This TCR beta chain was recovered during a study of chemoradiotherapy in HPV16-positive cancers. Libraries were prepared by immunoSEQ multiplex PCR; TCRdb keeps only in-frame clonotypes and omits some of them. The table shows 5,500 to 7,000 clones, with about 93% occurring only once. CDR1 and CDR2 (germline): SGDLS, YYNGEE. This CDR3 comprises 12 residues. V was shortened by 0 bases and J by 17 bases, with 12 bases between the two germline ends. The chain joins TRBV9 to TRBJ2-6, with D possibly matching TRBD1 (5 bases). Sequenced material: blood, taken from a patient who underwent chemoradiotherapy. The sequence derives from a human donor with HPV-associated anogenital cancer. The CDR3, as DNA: TGTGCCAGCAGCGTAGCCCAGGGCGGCTTGACTTTC. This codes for CASSVAQGGLTF.